This TCR beta chain was recovered during a study of shared clonotypes between healthy human individuals. The V and J ends lost 0 bases and 1 base respectively, with 9 bases between them. Germline CDR1 is MNHEY and CDR2 is SVGAGI. There are 15 residues in the CDR3. Original processing notes: Filtering differed for immunoSEQ, which gave only junction sequences without quality scores. Assay: immunoSEQ multiplex PCR; the TCRdb copy retains only in-frame clones and omits some. V, J and clone size are those of that table, while D and trimming were read from the DNA. The table lists a few million clones, under 97% of them singletons, with roughly 0.13% in the top ten.

The receptor's source is a man younger than 35 in good health. The chain is built from TRBV6-5 and TRBJ1-2; D possibly corresponds to TRBD1 (6 bases). The sample comprised naive CD4+ T cells sorted from blood. As for subset: CD45RA+ positively selected. For the CDR3, the DNA is TGTGCCAGCAGTTACTCGGGGACAATTAACTATGGCTACACCTTC. Protein: CASSYSGTINYGYTF.